These 14 T cell receptor beta chains were sequenced from one sample in a study of blood T cell repertoires in COVID-19. Repertoires were generated with immunoSEQ multiplex PCR, while TCRdb's copy carries only in-frame clones and drops some. The sample lists roughly 220,000 clones, less than 85% occurring once. Sequencing was carried out using peripheral blood. These receptors came from a woman in her 70s with acute or convalescent COVID-19.

The chain has TRBV27 and TRBJ2-1; no reliable D call. The germline gives CDR1 MNHEY, CDR2 SMNVEV (reference sequence). Trimming took off 4 bases at V and 10 bases at J, with 11 bases between the two ends. CDR3 length: 12 residues. The CDR3 protein is CASSSYEREQFF. In nucleotides, the CDR3 is TGTGCCAGCAGTTCTTACGAACGGGAGCAGTTCTTC.

The chain is built from TRBV5-1 and TRBJ2-5; TRBD2 agrees at 14 bases. Germline CDR1 and CDR2: SGHRS and YFSETQ. J gave up 4 bases and V 4 bases, and 0 bases lay outside the gene matches. This CDR3 has 14 amino acids. DNA for the CDR3: TGCGCCAGCAGCGGGACTAGCGGGGGAGAGACCCAGTACTTC. Amino acid sequence: CASSGTSGGETQYF.

This chain uses TRBV19 with TRBJ1-6, with unresolved D. Germline values: CDR1 LNHDA, CDR2 SQIVND (reference sequence). The CDR3 consists of 14 residues. V lost 5 bases and J lost 9, with 14 bases in between. The CDR3 DNA reads as TGTGCCAGTAGTCACCGGGAGGCGACTTCACCCCTCCACTTT. It encodes CASSHREATSPLHF.

The V call is TRBV15, the J call TRBJ1-4; unclear D gene. Trimming shortened V by 1 base and J by 8 bases, and 11 bases separated the two germline ends. This CDR3 is built from 14 residues. Looked up from germline, CDR1 is LNHNV and CDR2 is YYDKDF (reference sequence). The DNA of the CDR3 is TGTGCCACCAGCAGAGGGGCGGGTGGGGAAAAACTGTTTTTT. Translating gives CATSRGAGGEKLFF.

The sample holds a few counts of this clone. The chain employs TRBV6-2 or TRBV6-3 and TRBJ2-3; unclear D gene. Germline V lookup: CDR1 MNHEY, CDR2 SVGEGT. The CDR3 consists of 12 residues. V was trimmed by 4 bases and J by 4 bases, leaving 6 bases between them. CDR3 amino acids: CASSLSADTQYF. Written as DNA, the CDR3 is TGTGCCAGCAGTTTATCAGCAGATACGCAGTATTTT.

The genes are TRBV14 and TRBJ2-1; 9 bases match TRBD2. Trimming cost V 4 bases and J 2 bases; bases outside gene matches: 3. This CDR3 has 15 residues. CDR1 is SGHDN and CDR2 is FVKESK in the germline V gene. The CDR3 DNA follows: TGTGCCAGCAGCCCGATAGCGGGAGCCTACAATGAGCAGTTCTTC. Protein: CASSPIAGAYNEQFF.

The chain combines TRBV7-2 with TRBJ1-5; TRBD1 agrees at 9 bases. The ends lost 1 base at V and 5 bases at J; junction bases unmatched: 12. Germline-derived CDR1 and CDR2 are SGHTA and FQGNSA. The CDR3 runs to 18 residues. CDR3 sequence reads: CASSLVAGTGRSDQPQHF. The CDR3 coding sequence is TGTGCCAGCAGCTTAGTCGCGGGGACAGGGAGATCGGATCAGCCCCAGCATTTT.

The rearrangement links TRBV19 to TRBJ1-1; D possibly corresponds to TRBD1 (5 bases). The CDR3 runs 12 residues. V lost 8 bases and J 3 bases, leaving 10 bases between the germline ends. Germline lookup yields CDR1 LNHDA and CDR2 SQIVND (reference sequence). The CDR3 sequence is CASRFRDTEAFF. DNA for the CDR3: TGTGCCAGTCGCTTCAGGGACACTGAAGCTTTCTTT.

This rearrangement joins TRBV2 to TRBJ1-3; D remains ambiguous. The V end lost 3 bases, the J end lost 4 bases, and 10 bases lay between the germline ends. The CDR3 loop spans 14 amino acids. CDR1 SNHLY and CDR2 FYNNEI come from the germline V gene. The DNA for the CDR3 is TGTGCCAGCAGTGAGGGTCAGGTCGGAAACACCATATATTTT. Translation gives CASSEGQVGNTIYF.

The CDR3 region has the DNA TGCGCCAGCAGCGCCACCTTAGCGGACCACTACAATGAGCAGTTCTTC. Translation: CASSATLADHYNEQFF. V and J are TRBV5-1 and TRBJ2-1; weak D call: TRBD2 (6 bases). CDR3 length: 16 residues. V was clipped by 4 bases and J by 3 bases, with 17 bases between them. From germline, CDR1 is SGHRS and CDR2 YFSETQ.

The chain employs TRBV2 and TRBJ1-2, with unresolved D. In germline, CDR1 is SNHLY, CDR2 FYNNEI. Trimming stripped 4 bases from V and 4 bases from J, with 13 bases between. This CDR3 contains 14 residues. The CDR3 sequence is CASSGLSLGYGYTF. The CDR3 region has the DNA TGTGCCAGCAGTGGACTTTCTCTTGGCTATGGCTACACCTTC.

The chain uses TRBV5-1 and TRBJ1-4, with 7 bases matching TRBD1. This CDR3 comprises 14 residues. The germline V gene encodes CDR1 SGHRS and CDR2 YFSETQ. The trim removed 4 bases at V and 6 bases at J, leaving 6 bases unmatched. CDR3 coding DNA: TGCGCCAGCAGCACGGGACAGCAAGATGAAAAACTGTTTTTT. It is translated as CASSTGQQDEKLFF.

V gene TRBV24-1 combines with J gene TRBJ2-1, with TRBD1 identical over 9 bases. Germline values: CDR1 KGHDR, CDR2 SFDVKD. V gave up 4 bases and J gave up 8 bases; unmatched junction bases: 11. This CDR3 is built from 16 residues. This CDR3 is CATSDHPGDRVHEQFF. CDR3 in DNA: TGTGCCACCAGTGACCACCCGGGGGACAGGGTGCATGAGCAGTTCTTC.

The chain links TRBV5-5 to TRBJ2-7, with D uncertain. The CDR3 contains 13 residues. Germline V lookup: CDR1 SGHKS, CDR2 YYEKEE (reference sequence). Trimming removed 1 base from V and 3 bases from J, with 8 bases in between. The DNA for the CDR3 is TGTGCCAGCAGCTTGAGACATAGCTACGAGCAGTACTTC. Protein sequence: CASSLRHSYEQYF.